This entry lists 15 T cell receptor beta chains sequenced from one sample in a study of T cell repertoires in cytomegalovirus infection. The antigens of these receptors remain unknown. From the reads, TCRdb called clonotypes with MiXCR, one entry per CDR3 protein. Here the sample spans tens of thousands of distinct CDR3 sequences, around half being singletons. The sample here was CD8+ T cells from cultured PBMCs, taken from culture after CMV antigen stimulation. These receptors were obtained from a human donor in good health (CMV status not recorded). Some clones in this sample may be carry-over from other donors' samples.

This clonotype has a count of ten or more. The rearrangement links TRBV9 to TRBJ2-1, with unresolved D. Germline V lookup: CDR1 SGDLS, CDR2 YYNGEE. This CDR3 has 12 amino acids. Deletions cut 4 bases from V and 10 bases from J, with 12 bases between. The CDR3, as DNA: TGTGCCAGCAGCCCAACCGGGTTCGAGCAGTTCTTC. This encodes CASSPTGFEQFF.

This clonotype showed up just once. The CDR3 bases are TGCGCCAGCAGCCAAGGACAGGGCGATTCACCCCTCCACTTT. Amino acid sequence: CASSQGQGDSPLHF. The chain combines TRBV4-1 with TRBJ1-6, with 7 bases lining up with TRBD1. The CDR3 consists of 14 residues. The junction had 2 bases not matched to a gene; V was cut back by 1 base and J by 8 bases. Germline V CDR1 and CDR2: MGHRA, YSYEKL.

This clonotype occurred once. The V and J genes are TRBV7-2 and TRBJ2-1; the D gene is possibly TRBD1 (6 bases). The CDR3 sequence is 17 residues long. Germline CDR1 and CDR2: SGHTA and FQGNSA. Trimming shortened V by 1 base and J by 5 bases, and 18 bases separated the two germline ends. CDR3: CASSLGMVGQWHNEQFF. The CDR3 DNA is TGTGCCAGCAGCTTAGGTATGGTGGGACAATGGCACAATGAGCAGTTCTTC.

V is TRBV6-2 or TRBV6-3 and J is TRBJ1-2; D ambiguous. V lost 6 bases, J lost 6 bases, and 14 bases lay in between. This CDR3 is built from 13 residues. Germline CDR1 reads MNHEY; CDR2 reads SVGEGT. The CDR3 here is CASSDTVRDGYTF. The CDR3 DNA is TGTGCCAGCAGCGACACGGTGAGGGATGGCTACACCTTC.

A few counts support this clonotype. CDR3 sequence reads: CASTMTTGVNTQYF. The DNA for the CDR3 is TGTGCCAGTACCATGACGACAGGGGTGAATACGCAGTATTTT. This chain connects TRBV19 to TRBJ2-3; the match to TRBD1 covers 8 bases. The CDR3 is made up of 14 amino acids. Unmatched junction bases numbered 10, after V lost 7 bases and J lost 7 bases. Germline lookup yields CDR1 LNHDA and CDR2 SQIVND (reference sequence).

This chain uses TRBV7-3 with TRBJ2-3, with D unresolved. Germline V gene lookup returns CDR1 SGHTA and CDR2 FQGTGA. V lost 3 bases and J lost 5, with 15 bases in between. The CDR3 is 15 amino acids. The CDR3 DNA sequence: TGTGCCAGCAGCTTCTATGGGATGGCACAAGATACGCAGTATTTT. This encodes CASSFYGMAQDTQYF.

This clonotype was observed a few times. This rearrangement joins TRBV5-1 to TRBJ1-2; no reliable D call. Germline CDR1 and CDR2: SGHRS and YFSETQ. Trimming pared 5 bases from V and 8 bases from J, leaving 16 bases between. The length of the CDR3 is 13 residues. The CDR3 is CASSSVEAEGYTF. The DNA for the CDR3 is TGCGCCAGCAGTTCTGTGGAGGCAGAGGGCTACACCTTC.

This clonotype showed up many times. The chain uses TRBV28 and TRBJ2-1, with 8 bases that match TRBD1. The CDR3 spans 19 residues. The V gene's germline CDR1 is MDHEN and CDR2 SYDVKM. J was trimmed by 4 bases and V by 3 bases; bases with no gene match: 17. CDR3 coding DNA: TGTGCCAGCAGTTTCTTACAGGGGGATATTATAATGGGTTACAATGAGCAGTTCTTC. Translating it yields CASSFLQGDIIMGYNEQFF.

The chain uses TRBV5-6 and TRBJ1-1, with D possibly being TRBD1 (5 bases). V lost 5 bases, J lost 3 bases, and 14 bases lay in between. CDR3 size: 14 residues. The V gene's germline CDR1 is SGHDT and CDR2 YYEEEE. CDR3 in DNA: TGTGCCAGCAGACACAGGTTCGTCGACACTGAAGCTTTCTTT. Translation: CASRHRFVDTEAFF.

The chain couples TRBV27 to TRBJ1-3; D unresolved. CDR3 length: 16 amino acids. The germline V gene has CDR1 MNHEY and CDR2 SMNVEV (reference sequence). V lost 0 bases and J 2 bases, leaving 11 bases between the germline ends. The CDR3 coding sequence is TGTGCCAGCAGTTTATCGCGAGGACCCCCTGGAAACACCATATATTTT. Its protein is CASSLSRGPPGNTIYF.

The chain uses TRBV2 and TRBJ1-1, with TRBD1 identical over 7 bases. The CDR3 consists of 15 residues. The junction had 1 base not matched to a gene; V was cut back by 0 bases and J by 0 bases. The germline V gene encodes CDR1 SNHLY and CDR2 FYNNEI. CDR3: CASSEAQGLNTEAFF. In nucleotides, the CDR3 is TGTGCCAGCAGTGAAGCACAGGGGTTGAACACTGAAGCTTTCTTT. Using reference TRBV2 and TRBJ1-1 for the parts outside the CDR3, the full variable domain is EPEVTQTPSHQVTQMGQEVILRCVPISNHLYFYWYRQILGQKVEFLVSFYNNEISEKSEIFDDQFSVERPDGSNFTLKIRSTKLEDSAMYFCASSEAQGLNTEAFFGQGTRLTVV.

The J gene is TRBJ2-1, the V gene TRBV27, with D unclear. The CDR3 is 15 residues long. Trimming cost V 3 bases and J 2 bases, with 11 bases left between them. Germline CDR1 is MNHEY and CDR2 is SMNVEV (reference sequence). CDR3 coding DNA: TGTGCCAGCAGTTTGGGCGAGCGCCCCTACAATGAGCAGTTCTTC. It yields the protein CASSLGERPYNEQFF.

Only a few counts were recorded for this clonotype. This sequence joins TRBV15 and TRBJ1-5, with D unresolved. The germline CDR1 and CDR2 sequences are LNHNV and YYDKDF (reference sequence). Trimming removed 0 bases from V and 6 bases from J, with 12 bases in between. The CDR3 runs to 15 residues. CDR3 residues: CATSRDPHFGQPQHF. CDR3 DNA: TGTGCCACCAGCAGAGACCCCCACTTCGGTCAGCCCCAGCATTTT.

The chain links TRBV7-8 to TRBJ2-3; D may match TRBD1 or TRBD2 (6 bases each). Germline V gene lookup returns CDR1 SGHVS and CDR2 FQNEAQ. This CDR3 comprises 14 residues. The V end lost 1 base, the J end lost 6 bases, and 11 bases lay between the germline ends. This CDR3 is CASSLGGAADTQYF. The CDR3 DNA is TGTGCCAGCAGCTTAGGGGGGGCGGCGGATACGCAGTATTTT.

CDR3 amino acids: CASSLMQGETQYF. The CDR3, as DNA: TGTGCCAGCAGCTTAATGCAGGGGGAGACCCAGTACTTC. This chain uses TRBV7-3 with TRBJ2-5, with D tentatively TRBD1 (6 bases). The CDR3 covers 13 residues. Germline values: CDR1 SGHTA, CDR2 FQGTGA. Trimming shortened V by 1 base and J by 5 bases, and 8 bases separated the two germline ends.